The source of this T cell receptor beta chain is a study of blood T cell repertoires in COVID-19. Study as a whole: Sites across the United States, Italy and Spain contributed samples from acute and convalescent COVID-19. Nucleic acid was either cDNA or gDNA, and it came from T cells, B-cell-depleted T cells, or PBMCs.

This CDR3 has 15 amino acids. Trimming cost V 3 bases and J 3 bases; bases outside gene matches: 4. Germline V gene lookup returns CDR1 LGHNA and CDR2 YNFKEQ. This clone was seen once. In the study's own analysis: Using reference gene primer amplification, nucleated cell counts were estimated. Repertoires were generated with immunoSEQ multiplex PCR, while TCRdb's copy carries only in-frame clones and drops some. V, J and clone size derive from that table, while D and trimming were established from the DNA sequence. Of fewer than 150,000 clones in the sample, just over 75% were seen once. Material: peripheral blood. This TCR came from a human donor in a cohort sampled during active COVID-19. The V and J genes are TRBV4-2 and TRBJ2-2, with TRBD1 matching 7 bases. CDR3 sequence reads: CASSHQDRDTGELFF. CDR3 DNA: TGTGCCAGCAGCCACCAAGACAGGGACACCGGGGAGCTGTTTTTT.